The entry below describes one T cell receptor (beta chain). Individuals aged 18 to 89 years were recruited from roughly 23 US areas. This sample is drawn from a study of blood T cell repertoires in COVID-19. Profiling relied on immunoSEQ multiplex PCR, and the TCRdb table lists in-frame clones only, not all of them. Of approximately 100,000 clones in the sample, approximately 86% were seen once. The CDR3 length is 13 residues. Trimming pared 9 bases from V and 6 bases from J, leaving 15 bases between. Germline V CDR1 and CDR2: MNHEY, SVGAGI. This clonotype was sampled from a woman in her fifties or sixties who had recovered from COVID-19. This sequence joins TRBV6-5 and TRBJ1-5; the D is unclear. Sequences were obtained from PBMCs or T cells enriched from blood (not recorded which). CDR3 in DNA: TGTGCCAGTCTCTCCAGGCTTGGTCAGCCCCAGCATTTT. Translation: CASLSRLGQPQHF.